Presented here are 20 T cell receptor beta chains from one specimen sequenced in a study of T-cell memory formation after mild COVID-19 (dated by TCRdb to the early 2020s). The library was obtained by 5' RACE. The sequencing machine was an Illumina NovaSeq 6000. In-frame beta chains were kept once TCRdb had trimmed the public reads at Q25 with fastp and called clones with MiXCR. Entries that share a CDR3 protein sequence are merged under the most common genes and DNA. This sample holds 95,000 to 120,000 distinct CDR3 sequences; about a sixth were observed only once. The leading ten clones occupy approximately 5.1% of the sample. The sequencing input was PBMCs or a T cell subset sorted from them (not recorded which). The receptors were gathered from a man between 18 and 29 years old who had mild COVID-19 (a few samples of this study predate the infection). The sample titles of this study are shuffled in the database, so cell type and time point are left out; the donor was told from shared clones.

This clonotype was observed a few times. The J gene is TRBJ2-1, the V gene TRBV20-1, with D perhaps TRBD2 (5 bases). This CDR3 is built from 16 residues. Germline CDR1 is DFQATT and CDR2 is SNEGSKA (reference sequence). Trimming took 3 bases from V and 0 from J, leaving 15 bases between them. CDR3 DNA: TGCAGTGCTAGGAGTCCAGAGGGAAGCTCCTACAATGAGCAGTTCTTC. Its protein product is CSARSPEGSSYNEQFF.

This clonotype has a handful of counts. The chain links TRBV9 to TRBJ2-1; D perhaps matches TRBD2 (6 bases). CDR1 is SGDLS and CDR2 is YYNGEE in the germline V gene. Trimming cost V 2 bases and J 9 bases, with 15 bases left between them. There are 14 residues in the CDR3. DNA for the CDR3: TGTGCCAGCAGCGTCAGTAGCGGTCTTAGTGAGCAGTTCTTC. It translates to CASSVSSGLSEQFF.

The CDR3 reads CASSPRLATPDTQYF. CDR3 DNA sequence: TGTGCCAGCAGCCCTCGACTAGCGACACCAGATACGCAGTATTTT. This chain links TRBV7-9 with TRBJ2-3; 8 bases match TRBD2. Germline values: CDR1 SEHNR, CDR2 FQNEAQ (reference sequence). The CDR3 has 15 amino acids. V shed 5 bases and J 4 bases; nucleotides not matched to a gene: 8.

This clonotype has more than one count but fewer than ten. V usage is TRBV7-2 and J usage is TRBJ1-6; D uncertain. The CDR3 consists of 16 residues. Per the germline V gene, CDR1 is SGHTA and CDR2 is FQGNSA. The V gene lost 4 bases and the J gene lost 2 bases, with 12 bases spanning the gap. CDR3 protein: CASSSGVGTYNSPLHF. The CDR3 region has the DNA TGTGCCAGCAGCTCTGGGGTGGGCACCTATAATTCACCCCTCCACTTT.

This clonotype has only a few counts. The chain joins TRBV12-3 or TRBV12-4 to TRBJ2-4, with a weak D call TRBD2 (5 bases). This CDR3 is 12 amino acids long. V was clipped by 3 bases and J by 11 bases, with 11 bases between them. The CDR3 DNA reads as TGTGCCAGCAGTTTTACGGGAACCGTTCAGTACTTC. Protein: CASSFTGTVQYF.

This clonotype has just a few counts. This chain uses TRBV11-2 with TRBJ1-1; D gene ambiguous. This CDR3 is 15 amino acids long. Trimming stripped 1 base from V and 0 bases from J, with 9 bases between. Germline loops: CDR1 SGHAT, CDR2 FQNNGV. CDR3 sequence reads: CASSLAPGLNTEAFF. CDR3 in DNA: TGTGCCAGCAGCTTAGCCCCAGGACTGAACACTGAAGCTTTCTTT.

The rearrangement links TRBV24-1 to TRBJ2-3, with 7 nucleotides matching TRBD2. The length of the CDR3 is 14 residues. With V trimmed by 3 bases and J by 4 bases, 3 bases remained unmatched. Germline-derived CDR1 and CDR2 are KGHDR and SFDVKD. CDR3 in DNA: TGTGCCACCAGTGATCGGACTAGTCCAGATACGCAGTATTTT. Translation: CATSDRTSPDTQYF.

This clonotype was observed a handful of times. The chain is built from TRBV5-1 and TRBJ2-7; D call uncertain. V dropped 1 base and J dropped 0 bases, with 14 bases sitting between them. The CDR3 spans 16 residues. Germline V gene sequence: CDR1 SGHRS, CDR2 YFSETQ. CDR3: CASSLYSFDDSYEQYV. The CDR3 region has the DNA TGCGCCAGCAGCTTGTATTCCTTTGATGACTCCTACGAGCAGTACGTC.

The chain is built from TRBV19 and TRBJ1-2, with D unresolved. Germline V gene lookup returns CDR1 LNHDA and CDR2 SQIVND (reference sequence). Trimming stripped 5 bases from V and 4 bases from J, with 11 bases between. The CDR3 loop spans 13 amino acids. The CDR3 DNA sequence: TGTGCCAGTAGTTTCGGGGTAACCTATGGCTACACCTTC. Translated, it gives CASSFGVTYGYTF.

There are a few counts of this clonotype. The chain has TRBV12-3 or TRBV12-4 and TRBJ2-3; TRBD1 might be the D (6 bases). V was trimmed by 3 bases and J by 4 bases, leaving 11 bases between them. CDR3 length: 14 residues. CDR3 region: CASSFQQGSDTQYF. Here the CDR3 DNA reads TGTGCCAGCAGTTTTCAACAGGGATCAGATACGCAGTATTTT.

The chain joins TRBV6-5 to TRBJ2-7; tentative D call: TRBD2 (6 bases). The length of the CDR3 is 15 residues. The germline V and J ends were trimmed by 0 bases and 2 bases, with 11 bases remaining between them. The V gene's germline CDR1 is MNHEY and CDR2 SVGAGI. The CDR3 DNA is TGTGCCAGCAGTTACTCGATCGGGGGTACCTACGAGCAGTACGTC. As protein: CASSYSIGGTYEQYV.

This clonotype was counted a few times. The V and J genes are TRBV27 and TRBJ2-7; 9 positions match TRBD1. V lost 7 bases, J lost 7 bases, and 14 bases stayed unmatched. This CDR3 spans 15 amino acids. Per the germline V gene, CDR1 is MNHEY and CDR2 is SMNVEV (reference sequence). CDR3 sequence reads: CASTSSGTGLREQYF. CDR3 bases: TGTGCCAGCACCTCGTCCGGGACAGGGTTAAGGGAGCAGTACTTC.

The V and J genes are TRBV15 and TRBJ1-4; 7 nucleotides line up with TRBD1. V lost 3 bases, J lost 8 bases, and 15 bases stayed unmatched. The germline V gene encodes CDR1 LNHNV and CDR2 YYDKDF (reference sequence). There are 17 residues in the CDR3. The CDR3 bases are TGTGCCACCAGCAGGGAACCTCCGGGACAGAAGACCGAAAAACTGTTTTTT. Encoded protein: CATSREPPGQKTEKLFF.

The chain has TRBV5-1 and TRBJ2-3, with 8 nucleotides matching TRBD1. V dropped 5 bases and J dropped 1; count of bases not matched to a gene: 3. The length of the CDR3 is 14 residues. CDR1 and CDR2 (germline): SGHRS, YFSETQ. The CDR3 coding sequence is TGCGCCAGCAGGTCGACAGGGGGCACAGATACGCAGTATTTT. This sequence encodes CASRSTGGTDTQYF.

The sample holds one count of this clonotype. One junction end disagrees with the germline gene, perhaps due to a read error. The chain uses TRBV24-1 and TRBJ2-2, with D perhaps matching TRBD1 or TRBD2 (5 bases each). There are 17 residues in the CDR3. Germline CDR1 reads KGHDR; CDR2 reads SFDVKD. The DNA for the CDR3 is TGTGCCACCAGTGACCGACCGGGACGGACGAACACCGGGGAGCTGATTTTT. Translation: CATSDRPGRTNTGELIF.

The genes are TRBV12-3 or TRBV12-4 and TRBJ1-2; 7 bases fit TRBD1. Trimming removed 7 bases from V and 2 bases from J; junction bases left unmatched: 10. This CDR3 has 15 amino acids. The CDR3 region has the DNA TGTGCCAGCACCGCGGGGCAGGGGGGGAACTATGGCTACACCTTC. This gives the protein CASTAGQGGNYGYTF.

The chain has TRBV30 and TRBJ2-7; D uncertain. This CDR3 has 14 amino acids. The V gene's germline CDR1 is GTSNPN and CDR2 SVGIG (reference sequence). Trimming cost V 2 bases and J 6 bases, with 17 bases left between them. DNA for the CDR3: TGTGCCTGGAGTAGCAGACATACTAAGAGCGAGCAGTACGTC. This translates into CAWSSRHTKSEQYV.

This clonotype came up a few times. The genes are TRBV12-3 or TRBV12-4 and TRBJ2-5; 10 bases line up with TRBD2. Germline trimming cut 5 bases from V and 4 bases from J; bases unmatched to any gene: 7. CDR3 size: 15 residues. The CDR3 DNA follows: TGTGCCAGCAGTGCCGGGACTAGCGTCCTAGAGACCCAGTACTTC. Encoded protein: CASSAGTSVLETQYF.

The table lists this clonotype with a few counts. The chain carries TRBV4-2 and TRBJ2-1; 8 nucleotides align to TRBD2. Germline V gives CDR1 LGHNA, CDR2 YNFKEQ. The CDR3 runs to 15 residues. Losses at the gene ends were 1 base for V and 5 bases for J; bases not matched to a gene: 4. CDR3: CASSQVLAADNEQFF. The CDR3 DNA sequence: TGTGCCAGCAGCCAAGTACTAGCGGCGGACAATGAGCAGTTCTTC.

The chain employs TRBV6-5 and TRBJ1-5; no definite D call. Per germline, CDR1 MNHEY and CDR2 SVGAGI. V lost 6 bases to trimming and J lost 9 bases, with 15 bases between them. The CDR3 loop spans 13 amino acids. The CDR3 sequence is CASRVLRDGPQHF. The CDR3, as DNA: TGTGCCAGCAGAGTTCTGCGGGATGGGCCCCAGCATTTT.